Below, 4 T cell receptor beta chains from the same sample are listed, as sequenced in a study of blood T cells in healthy people across ages. Alongside a J-beta primer mix, a sample-barcoded 5' primer served in a second PCR lasting 7 to 11 cycles. TCRdb used MiXCR to reprocess the 5' RACE reads, holding one entry per CDR3 protein. The sample yields under 2 million distinct CDR3 sequences, almost 35% seen once. The sequencing sample was made of blood. These receptors were obtained from a woman aged 25 to 39 in good health.

V usage is TRBV7-9 and J usage is TRBJ1-1; D is unclear. The V and J ends lost 5 bases and 1 base respectively, with 11 bases between them. The germline CDR1 and CDR2 sequences are SEHNR and FQNEAQ (reference sequence). The CDR3 is made up of 14 amino acids. The CDR3 DNA reads as TGTGCCAGCAGCCCTTGGACCAAGAACACTGAAGCTTTCTTT. Amino acids: CASSPWTKNTEAFF.

This clonotype appeared a few times. One junction end disagrees with the germline gene, perhaps due to a read error. The chain joins TRBV7-2 to TRBJ1-2; a weak D match, TRBD1 (6 bases). The CDR3 covers 14 residues. Per the germline V gene, CDR1 is SGHTA and CDR2 is FQGNSA. CDR3 in amino acids: CAGSFNREDYGYTF. In DNA, the CDR3 is TGTGCCGGCAGCTTTAACAGGGAGGACTATGGCTACACCTTC.

CDR3: CASRVEVTTQETQYF. In nucleotides, the CDR3 is TGCGCCAGCAGGGTGGAGGTGACGACTCAAGAGACCCAGTACTTC. The chain is built from TRBV5-1 and TRBJ2-5; D might be TRBD2 (5 bases). This CDR3 comprises 15 residues. CDR1 and CDR2 from the germline V gene are SGHRS and YFSETQ. V was trimmed by 5 bases and J by 2 bases, leaving 16 bases between them.

To note about this clonotype: A single base separates this from a much larger clone, so it may be a read error. This sequence joins TRBV19 and TRBJ1-2; D might be TRBD1 (6 bases). CDR1 is LNHDA, CDR2 SQIVND, per germline (reference sequence). Trimming took 5 bases from V and 4 from J, leaving 14 bases between them. This CDR3 is 14 amino acids long. CDR3 sequence: CASSPPRGLYGYTF. CDR3 sequence (DNA): TGTGCCAGTAGTCCGCCCAGGGGCCTCTATGGCTACACCTTC.